A single sample is the source of the 14 T cell receptor beta chains below, sequenced in a study of blood T cell repertoires in COVID-19. Only in-frame clones appear in the TCRdb table, and some are missing; sequencing was by immunoSEQ multiplex PCR. The table lists around 450,000 clones, nearly 90% of them singletons. The sample consisted of PBMCs or T cells enriched from blood (not recorded which). These receptors originate from a woman aged 18-35 years with acute COVID-19.

The CDR3 protein is CASSHILAGAYNEQFF. The CDR3 coding sequence is TGTGCCAGCAGCCATATACTAGCGGGGGCCTACAATGAGCAGTTCTTC. V gene TRBV9 combines with J gene TRBJ2-1; 11 nucleotides align to TRBD2. The CDR3 is 16 amino acids. J gave up 2 bases and V 4 bases, and 5 bases lay outside the gene matches. The germline V gene encodes CDR1 SGDLS and CDR2 YYNGEE.

This chain links TRBV2 with TRBJ1-2; 8 positions match TRBD1. Germline CDR1 reads SNHLY; CDR2 reads FYNNEI. The CDR3 consists of 14 residues. The trim removed 2 bases at V and 8 bases at J, leaving 7 bases unmatched. The CDR3 nucleotides read TGTGCCAGCAGTGAACTGGGACAGGTGAACGGCTACACCTTC. Amino acids: CASSELGQVNGYTF.

This sequence joins TRBV2 and TRBJ2-3; tentatively, D is TRBD2 (5 bases). Germline assignment: CDR1 SNHLY and CDR2 FYNNEI. V was pared by 2 bases and J by 5 bases, with 20 bases between. This CDR3 region has 17 residues. CDR3 bases: TGTGCCAGCAGTGAAAGGAGTCGCGGGTGGAAGGGAGATACGCAGTATTTT. Protein sequence: CASSERSRGWKGDTQYF.

V gene TRBV13 combines with J gene TRBJ1-1; no clear D gene. CDR3 size: 15 residues. Germline-derived CDR1 and CDR2 are PRHDT and FYEKMQ (reference sequence). V was cut by 5 bases and J by 1 base, with 14 bases left in between. Here the CDR3 DNA reads TGTGCCAGCAGCCCTTACTACGGGGAGAACACTGAAGCTTTCTTT. It encodes CASSPYYGENTEAFF.

In DNA, the CDR3 is TGTGCCAGTAGGGCCGTCGGACAGTTCCTCACAGATACGCAGTATTTT. As protein: CASRAVGQFLTDTQYF. This chain joins TRBV19 and TRBJ2-3, with D possibly TRBD1 on 6 matching bases. CDR3 length: 16 amino acids. V lost 6 bases and J 2 bases, leaving 18 bases between the germline ends. CDR1 and CDR2 from the germline V gene are LNHDA and SQIVND (reference sequence).

This clone was recorded once. The V call is TRBV4-2, the J call TRBJ2-2, with TRBD2 matching over 9 bases. CDR3 length: 18 residues. CDR1 LGHNA and CDR2 YNFKEQ come from the germline V gene. V lost 4 bases and J lost 0; bases outside the gene matches: 9. The CDR3 reads CASSPAGGPIPNTGELFF. In DNA form, the CDR3 reads TGTGCCAGCAGCCCAGCGGGGGGCCCTATCCCGAACACCGGGGAGCTGTTTTTT.

The chain combines TRBV30 with TRBJ1-5; the D gene is possibly TRBD1 (5 bases). Trimming removed 1 base at V and 4 bases at J, with 8 bases between. This CDR3 spans 13 amino acids. The germline V gene encodes CDR1 GTSNPN and CDR2 SVGIG (reference sequence). The CDR3 region has the DNA TGTGCCTGGAGTGATGGGGGGAATCAGCCCCAGCATTTT. Translation gives CAWSDGGNQPQHF.

The chain links TRBV9 to TRBJ2-3; 9 bases are shared with TRBD2. The germline V gene encodes CDR1 SGDLS and CDR2 YYNGEE. V lost 4 bases, J lost 4 bases, and 13 bases stayed unmatched. The CDR3 sequence is 17 residues long. The CDR3 region has the DNA TGTGCCAGCAGCTCCCCTCGTAGCGGGAGAAGCGCAGATACGCAGTATTTT. This gives the protein CASSSPRSGRSADTQYF.

V gene TRBV2 combines with J gene TRBJ1-5; perhaps TRBD1 as D (6 bases). The germline V gene has CDR1 SNHLY and CDR2 FYNNEI. V was pared by 7 bases and J by 4 bases, with 11 bases between. The CDR3 has 13 amino acids. The CDR3 DNA follows: TGTGCCAGCATGCGGGGGCAAAATCAGCCCCAGCATTTT. This encodes CASMRGQNQPQHF.

V and J are TRBV19 and TRBJ2-7; possible D gene TRBD1, 5 bases. The CDR3 has 14 amino acids. Deletions cut 9 bases from V and 0 bases from J, with 15 bases between. Per the germline V gene, CDR1 is LNHDA and CDR2 is SQIVND (reference sequence). CDR3 region: CASARGPSSYEQYF. The CDR3 nucleotides read TGTGCCAGCGCAAGGGGCCCCTCCTCCTACGAGCAGTACTTC.

J is TRBJ1-1 and V is TRBV30, with unresolved D. Germline values: CDR1 GTSNPN, CDR2 SVGIG (reference sequence). This CDR3 region has 15 residues. Trimming removed 4 bases from V and 2 bases from J, with 17 bases in between. CDR3 sequence (DNA): TGTGCCTGGAAAGGACTGGTGACTCCAAACACTGAAGCTTTCTTT. This translates into CAWKGLVTPNTEAFF.

This rearrangement joins TRBV28 to TRBJ2-1, with 9 bases lining up with TRBD2. This CDR3 has 17 amino acids. Germline V lookup: CDR1 MDHEN, CDR2 SYDVKM. V was pared by 1 base and J by 4 bases, with 8 bases of the junction left unmatched. The CDR3 nucleotides are TGTGCCAGCAGTTTATCCCACAGGACTAGCGAATACAATGAGCAGTTCTTC. Protein sequence: CASSLSHRTSEYNEQFF.

The chain is built from TRBV18 and TRBJ1-1, with 9 nucleotides matching TRBD1. The germline V gene has CDR1 KGHSH and CDR2 LQKENI. The CDR3 runs 14 residues. V shed 5 bases and J 3 bases; nucleotides not matched to a gene: 4. For the CDR3, the DNA is TGTGCCAGCTCAGGACAGGGGTTGGACACTGAAGCTTTCTTT. This sequence encodes CASSGQGLDTEAFF.

The J gene is TRBJ2-1, the V gene TRBV11-3; 8 bases map to TRBD1. The junction had 6 bases not matched to a gene; V was cut back by 4 bases and J by 7 bases. Germline V lookup: CDR1 SGHNT, CDR2 YENEEA. This CDR3 comprises 14 residues. CDR3 coding DNA: TGTGCCAGCAGCTCCTCAGGGGGCTTTAATGAGCAGTTCTTC. It codes for CASSSSGGFNEQFF.